This T cell receptor beta chain was sequenced in a study of blood T cell repertoires in COVID-19. Study information: The origin of the acute and convalescent COVID-19 samples was the United States, Italy and Spain.

Trimming took 0 bases from V and 6 from J, leaving 9 bases between them. This CDR3 comprises 15 residues. Germline V CDR1 and CDR2: MNHEY, SMNVEV (reference sequence). Per the original data handling: Nucleated cell counts were estimated from reference gene primer amplification. The protocol was immunoSEQ multiplex PCR, while the TCRdb copy is restricted to in-frame clones and leaves out a portion. From that table come the V and J calls and clone size; the DNA was used to work out D and trimming. This repertoire shows around 300,000 clones, 90% found once; its top ten account for roughly 2.9%. The Seattle site enrolled patients during active infection and followed them longitudinally.

This clonotype originated in a woman aged 25 to 39 with COVID-19, enrolled during active disease. The material sequenced was peripheral blood. The rearrangement joins TRBV27 to TRBJ1-6; D uncertain. CDR3 sequence reads: CASSLSKTSNSPLHF. For the CDR3, the DNA is TGTGCCAGCAGTTTATCGAAGACTTCTAATTCACCCCTCCACTTT.